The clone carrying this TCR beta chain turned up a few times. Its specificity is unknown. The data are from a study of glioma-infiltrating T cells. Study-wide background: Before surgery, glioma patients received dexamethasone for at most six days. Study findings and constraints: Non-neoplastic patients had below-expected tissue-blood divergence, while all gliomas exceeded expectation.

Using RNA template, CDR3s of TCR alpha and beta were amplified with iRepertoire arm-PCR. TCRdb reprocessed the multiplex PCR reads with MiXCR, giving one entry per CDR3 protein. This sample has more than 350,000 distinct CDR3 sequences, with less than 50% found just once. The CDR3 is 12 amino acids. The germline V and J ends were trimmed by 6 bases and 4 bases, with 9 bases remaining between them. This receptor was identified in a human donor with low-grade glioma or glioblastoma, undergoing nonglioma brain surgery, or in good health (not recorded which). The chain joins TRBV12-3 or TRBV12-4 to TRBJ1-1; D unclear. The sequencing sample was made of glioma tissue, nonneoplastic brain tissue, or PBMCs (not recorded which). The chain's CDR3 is CASRFEVTEAFF. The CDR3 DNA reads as TGTGCCAGCAGGTTTGAGGTCACTGAAGCTTTCTTT.